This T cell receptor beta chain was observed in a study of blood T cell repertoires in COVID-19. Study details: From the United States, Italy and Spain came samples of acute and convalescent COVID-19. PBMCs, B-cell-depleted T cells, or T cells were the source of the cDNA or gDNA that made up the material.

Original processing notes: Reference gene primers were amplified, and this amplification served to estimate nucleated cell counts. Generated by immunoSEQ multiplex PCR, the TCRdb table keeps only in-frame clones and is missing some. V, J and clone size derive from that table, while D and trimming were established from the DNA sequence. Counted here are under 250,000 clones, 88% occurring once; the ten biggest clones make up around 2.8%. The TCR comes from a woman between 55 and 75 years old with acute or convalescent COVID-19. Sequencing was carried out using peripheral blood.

The CDR3 coding sequence is TGTGCCAGCACCCTGACAGGGGACTATGGCTACACCTTC. Amino acid sequence: CASTLTGDYGYTF. The V and J genes are TRBV28 and TRBJ1-2, with 8 bases that match TRBD1. V lost 7 bases, J lost 3 bases, and 4 bases stayed unmatched. The CDR3 extends over 13 amino acids. The germline CDR1 and CDR2 sequences are MDHEN and SYDVKM.